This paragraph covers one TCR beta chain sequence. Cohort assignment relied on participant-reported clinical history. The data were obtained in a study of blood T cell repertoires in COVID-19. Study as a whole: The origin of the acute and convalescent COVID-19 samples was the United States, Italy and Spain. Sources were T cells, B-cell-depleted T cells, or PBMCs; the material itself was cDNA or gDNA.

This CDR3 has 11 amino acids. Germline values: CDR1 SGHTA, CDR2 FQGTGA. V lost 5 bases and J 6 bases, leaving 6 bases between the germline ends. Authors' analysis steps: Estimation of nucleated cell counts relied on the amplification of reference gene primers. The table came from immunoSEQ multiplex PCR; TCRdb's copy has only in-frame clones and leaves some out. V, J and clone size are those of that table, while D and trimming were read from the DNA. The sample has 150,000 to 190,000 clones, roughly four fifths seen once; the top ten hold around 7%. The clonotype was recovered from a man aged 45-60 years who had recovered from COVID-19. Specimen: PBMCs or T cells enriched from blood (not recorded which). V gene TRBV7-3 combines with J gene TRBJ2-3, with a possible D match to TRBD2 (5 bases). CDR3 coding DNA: TGTGCCAGCAGCCGGGGTGATACGCAGTATTTT. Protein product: CASSRGDTQYF.